Here is one T cell receptor beta chain with its context. At one end the junction does not follow the germline gene, possibly because of a read error. Authors' processing steps: Nucleated cell counts were estimated from reference gene primer amplification. Data came from immunoSEQ multiplex PCR; TCRdb stores just in-frame clones and leaves some out. V, J and clone size are taken as reported in that table, and D and trimming were inferred from the DNA itself. The repertoire holds tens of thousands of clones, with approximately 85% as singletons. The sample originates from a study of blood T cell repertoires in COVID-19. Study-wide context: Researchers got acute and convalescent COVID-19 samples from the United States, Italy and Spain. In each case, the material was cDNA or gDNA derived from T cells, B-cell-depleted T cells, or PBMCs.

Germline CDR1 reads SSHAT; CDR2 reads FNYEAQ (reference sequence). This CDR3 region has 12 residues. This receptor was identified in a man aged 60 to 75 with acute or convalescent COVID-19. What was sequenced was peripheral blood. This sequence joins TRBV7-7 and TRBJ1-4; tentative D call: TRBD1 (6 bases). The DNA for the CDR3 is TGTGCTAGCAGCCCGGACAGTTTTAAAATGTTTTTT. This encodes CASSPDSFKMFF. Supplemented by reference TRBV7-7 and TRBJ1-4, the full variable domain reads GAGVSQSPRYKVTKRGQDVTLRCDPISSHATLYWYQQALGQGPEFLTYFNYEAQPDKSGLPSDRFSAERPEGSISTLTIQRTEQRDSAMYRCASSPDSFKMFFGSGTQLSVL.